This T cell receptor beta chain was sequenced for a study of blood T cell repertoires in COVID-19. About the study: Spain, Italy and the United States supplied samples that represented acute and convalescent COVID-19. The cDNA or gDNA used as material had been derived from T cells, B-cell-depleted T cells, or PBMCs.

On this clone itself: A read error may produce the germline difference seen at one junction end.

The CDR3 extends over 16 amino acids. CDR1 and CDR2 from the germline V gene are KGHSH and LQKENI. TCRdb keeps only in-frame clones here, not all; method: immunoSEQ multiplex PCR. Of more than 300,000 clones detected, around 87% appear once; the ten largest clones hold more than 9%. Enrolled during active infection, Seattle patients were then followed longitudinally. The chain couples TRBV18 to TRBJ2-6, with D perhaps matching TRBD1 (5 bases). The sample was peripheral blood. This sequence was found in a woman between 25 and 40 years old with COVID-19, enrolled during active disease. CDR3 region: CASSHLSRSGADVLTF. CDR3 bases: TGTGCCAGCTCTCACCTTTCGCGCTCTGGGGCCGACGTCCTGACTTTC.